The entry below gives a single T cell receptor beta chain sequence along with its context. Its antigen is still unknown. This record comes from a study of T cells in Graves' hyperthyroidism and ophthalmopathy. This CDR3 has 14 amino acids. The germline V gene encodes CDR1 KGHDR and CDR2 SFDVKD. The V end was cut by 4 bases, the J end by 11 bases, with 17 bases between. The TCR beta CDR3 regions underwent amplification using RNA transcripts as the source. During a first-round RT-PCR of the TCR CDR3, the HTBI primer set was used. TCRdb analysed the multiplex PCR reads with MiXCR anew, one entry per CDR3 protein. The data contain 650,000 to 800,000 distinct CDR3 sequences, 45% of them singletons. Study-wide findings and caveats: Separation of ophthalmopathy from stable hyperthyroidism was achieved by a 13 V-J model.

Clinical symptoms, serum thyroxine and TRAb, thyroid ultrasound and orbital computed tomography together formed the diagnostic basis. The chain carries TRBV24-1 and TRBJ1-5; tentatively, D is TRBD1 (6 bases). Sequencing input: peripheral blood or thyroid tissue (not recorded which). This receptor was taken from an adult man with Graves' disease, either hyperthyroidism or ophthalmopathy (not recorded which). CDR3 sequence (DNA): TGTGCCACCAGTGAACCCGGACAGAAAGAGACCCAGCATTTT. Encoded protein: CATSEPGQKETQHF.